This T cell receptor beta chain was sequenced for a study of blood T cell repertoires in COVID-19. Study background: Italy, Spain and the United States were the sources of the convalescent and acute COVID-19 samples.

This clone was counted a few times. Germline loops: CDR1 MNHEY, CDR2 SVGAGI. Deletions cut 2 bases from V and 3 bases from J, with 11 bases between. The CDR3 is made up of 14 amino acids. Per the original methods: Amplification from reference gene primers served as the basis for estimated nucleated cell counts. Sequencing was performed with immunoSEQ multiplex PCR; in TCRdb, only in-frame clones are kept and a portion is missing. V and J calls plus clone size are reproduced from that table; the DNA served to infer D and trimming. Of 29,000 or so clones listed, 89% are singletons. Sequencing input: peripheral blood. The V and J genes are TRBV6-5 and TRBJ2-7; D may be TRBD1 (6 bases). The source of this sequence is a human donor in a cohort sampled during active COVID-19. The CDR3 DNA is TGTGCCAGCAGTTACCGGGACACATACTACGAGCAGTACTTC. It yields the protein CASSYRDTYYEQYF.